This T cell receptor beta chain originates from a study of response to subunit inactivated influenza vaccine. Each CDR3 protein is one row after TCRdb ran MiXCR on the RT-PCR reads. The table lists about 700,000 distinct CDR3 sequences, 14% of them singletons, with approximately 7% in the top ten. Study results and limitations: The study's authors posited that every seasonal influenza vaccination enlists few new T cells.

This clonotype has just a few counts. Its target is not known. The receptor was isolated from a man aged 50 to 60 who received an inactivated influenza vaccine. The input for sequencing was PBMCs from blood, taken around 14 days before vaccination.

CDR3: CASSPTVGRTGELFF. The CDR3 coding sequence is TGCGCCAGCAGCCCTACGGTCGGGCGGACCGGGGAGCTGTTTTTT. The chain employs TRBV5-1 and TRBJ2-2; D unresolved. Trimming took 4 bases from V and 5 from J, leaving 15 bases between them. CDR3 length: 15 amino acids. Germline assignment: CDR1 SGHRS and CDR2 YFSETQ.